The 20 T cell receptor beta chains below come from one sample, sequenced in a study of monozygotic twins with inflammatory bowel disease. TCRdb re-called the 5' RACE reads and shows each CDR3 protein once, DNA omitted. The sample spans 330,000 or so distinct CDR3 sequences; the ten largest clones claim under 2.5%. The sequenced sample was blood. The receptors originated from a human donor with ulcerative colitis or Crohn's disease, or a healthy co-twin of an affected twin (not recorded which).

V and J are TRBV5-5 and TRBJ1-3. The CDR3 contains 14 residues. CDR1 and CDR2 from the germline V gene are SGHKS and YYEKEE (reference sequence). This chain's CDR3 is CASSLGGTGNTIYF.

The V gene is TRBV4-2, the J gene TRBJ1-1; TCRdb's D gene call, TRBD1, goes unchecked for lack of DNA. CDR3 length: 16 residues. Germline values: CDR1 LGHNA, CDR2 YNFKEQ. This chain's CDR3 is CASSQGTGTVNTEAFF.

The CDR3 spells CSASAILAGAYNEQFF. This chain links TRBV20-1 with TRBJ2-1; TCRdb reports TRBD2, a call that lacks DNA to check it against. The CDR3 has 16 residues. Germline V gene sequence: CDR1 DFQATT, CDR2 SNEGSKA (reference sequence).

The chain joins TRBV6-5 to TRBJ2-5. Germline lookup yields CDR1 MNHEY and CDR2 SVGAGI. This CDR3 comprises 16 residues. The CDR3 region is CASSYEGLTASSTQYF.

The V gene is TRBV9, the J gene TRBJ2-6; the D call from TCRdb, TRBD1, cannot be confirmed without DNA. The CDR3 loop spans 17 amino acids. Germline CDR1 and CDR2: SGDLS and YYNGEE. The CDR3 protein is CASSVVQGSSGANVLTF.

The CDR3 sequence: CAWSGVNYGYTF. The rearrangement joins TRBV30 to TRBJ1-2. The V gene's germline CDR1 is GTSNPN and CDR2 SVGIG (reference sequence). This CDR3 region has 12 residues.

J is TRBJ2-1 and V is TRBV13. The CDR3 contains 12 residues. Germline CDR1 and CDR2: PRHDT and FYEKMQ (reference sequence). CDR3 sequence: CASSRRLGEQFF.

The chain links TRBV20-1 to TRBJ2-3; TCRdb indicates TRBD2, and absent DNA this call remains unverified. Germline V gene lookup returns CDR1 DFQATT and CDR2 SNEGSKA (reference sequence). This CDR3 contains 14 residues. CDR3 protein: CSAPLAGGRNTQYF.

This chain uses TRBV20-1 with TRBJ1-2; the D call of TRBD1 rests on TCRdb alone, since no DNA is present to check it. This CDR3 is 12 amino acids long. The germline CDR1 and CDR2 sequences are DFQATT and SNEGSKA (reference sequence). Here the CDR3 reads CRPGTPNYGYTF.

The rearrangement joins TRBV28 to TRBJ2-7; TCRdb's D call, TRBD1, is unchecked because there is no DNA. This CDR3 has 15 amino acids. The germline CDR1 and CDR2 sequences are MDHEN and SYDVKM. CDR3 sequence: CTSSSRGDSSYEQYF.

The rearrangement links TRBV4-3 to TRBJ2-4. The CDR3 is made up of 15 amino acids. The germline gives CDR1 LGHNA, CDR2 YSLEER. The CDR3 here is CASSQDLLVQNIQYF.

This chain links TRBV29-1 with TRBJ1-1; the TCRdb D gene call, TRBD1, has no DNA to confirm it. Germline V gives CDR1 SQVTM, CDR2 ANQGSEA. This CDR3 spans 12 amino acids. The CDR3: CSGGSGNTEAFF.

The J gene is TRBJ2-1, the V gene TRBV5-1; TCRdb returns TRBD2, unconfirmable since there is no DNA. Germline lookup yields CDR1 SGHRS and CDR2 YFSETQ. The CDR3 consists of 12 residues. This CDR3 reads CAARTSSNDQFF.

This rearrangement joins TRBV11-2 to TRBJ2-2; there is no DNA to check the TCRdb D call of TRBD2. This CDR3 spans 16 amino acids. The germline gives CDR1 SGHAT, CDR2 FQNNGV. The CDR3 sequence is CASSPRTSGYTGELFF.

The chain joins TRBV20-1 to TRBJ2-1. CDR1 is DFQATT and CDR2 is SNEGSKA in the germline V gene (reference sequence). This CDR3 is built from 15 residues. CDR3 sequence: CSARSSAWSSNEQFF.

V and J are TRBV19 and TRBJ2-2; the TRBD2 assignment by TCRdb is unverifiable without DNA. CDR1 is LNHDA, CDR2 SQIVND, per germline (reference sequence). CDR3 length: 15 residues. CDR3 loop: CASSWASVYTGELFF.

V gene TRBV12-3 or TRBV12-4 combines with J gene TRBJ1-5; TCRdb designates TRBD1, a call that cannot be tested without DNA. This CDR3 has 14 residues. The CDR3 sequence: CASRTAIGGQPQHF.

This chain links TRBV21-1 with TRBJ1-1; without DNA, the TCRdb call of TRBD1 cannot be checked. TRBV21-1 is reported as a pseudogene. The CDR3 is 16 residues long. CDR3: CASNHRKDSPSTEAFF.

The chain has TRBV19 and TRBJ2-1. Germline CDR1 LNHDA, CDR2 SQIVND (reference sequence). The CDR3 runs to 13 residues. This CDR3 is CASSILFYNEQFF.

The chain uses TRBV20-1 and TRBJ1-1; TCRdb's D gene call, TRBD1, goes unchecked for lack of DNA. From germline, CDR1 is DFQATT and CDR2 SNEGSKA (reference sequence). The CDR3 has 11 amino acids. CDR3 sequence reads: CSAAQGTEAFF.